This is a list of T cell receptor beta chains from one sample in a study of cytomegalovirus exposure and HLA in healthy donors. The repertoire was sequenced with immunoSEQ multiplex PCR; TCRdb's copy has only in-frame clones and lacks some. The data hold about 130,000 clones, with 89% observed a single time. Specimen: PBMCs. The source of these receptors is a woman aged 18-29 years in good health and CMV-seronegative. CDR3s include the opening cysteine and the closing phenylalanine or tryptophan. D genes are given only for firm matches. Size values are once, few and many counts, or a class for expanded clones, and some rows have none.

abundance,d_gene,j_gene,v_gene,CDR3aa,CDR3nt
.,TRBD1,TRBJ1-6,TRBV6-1,CASRRWDSDNSPLHF,TGTGCCAGCAGACGATGGGACAGTGATAATTCACCCCTCCACTTT
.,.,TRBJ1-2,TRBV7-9,CASSLEGHHGYTF,TGTGCCAGCAGCTTGGAGGGGCACCATGGCTACACCTTC
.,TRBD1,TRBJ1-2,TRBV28,CASSTRSDGQVNYGYTF,TGTGCCAGCAGTACTCGATCGGACGGACAGGTGAACTATGGCTACACCTTC
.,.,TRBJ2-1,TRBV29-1,CSVDLRAASSYNEQFF,TGCAGCGTCGACCTCAGGGCGGCGAGCTCCTACAATGAGCAGTTCTTC
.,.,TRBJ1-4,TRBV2,CASSASGNSNEKLFF,TGTGCCAGCAGTGCATCCGGGAACTCAAATGAAAAACTGTTTTTT
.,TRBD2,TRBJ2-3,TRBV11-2,CASSLPLLASGGTGTQYF,TGTGCCAGCAGCTTACCCCTTTTAGCTAGCGGGGGCACGGGTACGCAGTATTTT
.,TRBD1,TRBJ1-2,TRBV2,CATGQGGVGYTF,TGTGCCACCGGACAGGGAGGAGTTGGCTACACCTTC
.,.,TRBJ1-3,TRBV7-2,CASSPQGNGNTIYF,TGTGCCAGCAGCCCCCAGGGAAACGGAAACACCATATATTTT
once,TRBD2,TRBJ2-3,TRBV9,CASSALAGGPTDTQYF,TGTGCCAGCAGCGCCCTAGCGGGAGGGCCGACAGATACGCAGTATTTT
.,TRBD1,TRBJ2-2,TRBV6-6,CASRDEGANTGELFF,TGTGCCAGCAGGGATGAGGGGGCTAACACCGGGGAGCTGTTTTTT
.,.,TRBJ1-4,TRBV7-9,CASSADSYNEKLFF,TGTGCCAGCAGCGCGGACAGTTATAATGAAAAACTGTTTTTT
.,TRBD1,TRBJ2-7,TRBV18,CASSPSRGQITYEQYF,TGTGCCAGCTCACCAAGCAGGGGACAGATAACCTACGAGCAGTACTTC
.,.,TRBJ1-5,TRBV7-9,CASSLVLGGTYQPQHF,TGTGCCAGCAGCTTAGTTCTAGGGGGAACCTATCAGCCCCAGCATTTT
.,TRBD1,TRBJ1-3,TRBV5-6,CASSLYAGTGVSGNTIYF,TGTGCCAGCAGCCTGTACGCCGGGACAGGGGTCTCTGGAAACACCATATATTTT
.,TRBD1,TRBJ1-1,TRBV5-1,CASSLETGAHNTEAFF,TGCGCCAGCAGCTTGGAGACAGGGGCCCATAACACTGAAGCTTTCTTT
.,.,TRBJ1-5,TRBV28,CASSLESNQPQHF,TGTGCCAGCAGTTTAGAGAGCAATCAGCCCCAGCATTTT
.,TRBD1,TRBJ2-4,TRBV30,CAWSGQGAKNIQYF,TGTGCCTGGAGCGGACAGGGAGCCAAAAACATTCAGTACTTC
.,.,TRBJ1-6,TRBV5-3,CARSFGVESPLHF,TGTGCCAGAAGCTTCGGAGTAGAATCACCCCTCCACTTT
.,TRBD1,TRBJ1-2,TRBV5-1,CASSSTGGYTF,TGCGCCAGCAGCTCGACAGGGGGCTACACCTTC
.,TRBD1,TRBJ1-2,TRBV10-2,CASRQTGGPYGYTF,TGCGCCAGCAGACAAACAGGGGGCCCCTATGGCTACACCTTC
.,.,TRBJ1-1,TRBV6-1,CASSEYIAGNTEAFF,TGTGCCAGCAGTGAATATATCGCCGGGAACACTGAAGCTTTCTTT
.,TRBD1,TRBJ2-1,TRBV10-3,CAISELQGSQFF,TGTGCCATCAGTGAATTACAGGGGTCCCAGTTCTTC
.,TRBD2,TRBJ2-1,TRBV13,CASSLTSGGDYNEQFF,TGTGCCAGCAGCTTAACTAGCGGGGGGGACTACAATGAGCAGTTCTTC
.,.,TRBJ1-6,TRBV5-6,CASSPNSNNSPLHF,TGTGCCAGCAGCCCGAACAGTAATAATTCACCCCTCCACTTT
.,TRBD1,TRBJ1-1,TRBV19,CAGSRGLNTEAFF,TGTGCCGGATCCAGGGGGTTGAACACTGAAGCTTTCTTT
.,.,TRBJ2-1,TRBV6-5,CASSLRGAYNEQFF,TGTGCCAGCAGTCTCCGAGGTGCCTACAATGAGCAGTTCTTC
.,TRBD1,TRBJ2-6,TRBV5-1,CASSPGGTGANVLTF,TGCGCCAGCAGCCCAGGGGGTACTGGGGCCAACGTCCTGACTTTC
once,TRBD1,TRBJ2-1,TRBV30,CAWSQGAYSYNEQFF,TGTGCCTGGAGTCAGGGGGCCTACTCCTACAATGAGCAGTTCTTC
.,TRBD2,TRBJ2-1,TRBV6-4,CASSGGAIDEQFF,TGTGCCAGCAGCGGGGGGGCCATAGATGAGCAGTTCTTC